This TCR beta chain is drawn from a study of high-grade serous ovarian cancer treatment subgroups. Study-level background: Samples averaged roughly 14,000 reads and some 7,500 unique TCR beta rearrangements.

V was pared by 7 bases and J by 0 bases, with 19 bases between. The CDR3 is 17 amino acids. CDR1 and CDR2 (germline): MNHEY, SMNVEV (reference sequence). Sequencing used immunoSEQ multiplex PCR; TCRdb keeps in-frame clones, though not all of them. Here the sample spans thousands of clones, approximately 70% being singletons. The tumor samples were collected prior to definitive surgery or chemotherapy. The rearrangement uses TRBV27 and TRBJ2-1; D is perhaps TRBD1 or TRBD2 (5 bases each). This TCR was recovered from a human donor with high-grade serous ovarian cancer. Sequencing was done on a sample of tumor tissue. The CDR3 nucleotides are TGTGCCAGCAAAAGACAAGGGGAGTCCTACTCCTACAATGAGCAGTTCTTC. As protein: CASKRQGESYSYNEQFF.